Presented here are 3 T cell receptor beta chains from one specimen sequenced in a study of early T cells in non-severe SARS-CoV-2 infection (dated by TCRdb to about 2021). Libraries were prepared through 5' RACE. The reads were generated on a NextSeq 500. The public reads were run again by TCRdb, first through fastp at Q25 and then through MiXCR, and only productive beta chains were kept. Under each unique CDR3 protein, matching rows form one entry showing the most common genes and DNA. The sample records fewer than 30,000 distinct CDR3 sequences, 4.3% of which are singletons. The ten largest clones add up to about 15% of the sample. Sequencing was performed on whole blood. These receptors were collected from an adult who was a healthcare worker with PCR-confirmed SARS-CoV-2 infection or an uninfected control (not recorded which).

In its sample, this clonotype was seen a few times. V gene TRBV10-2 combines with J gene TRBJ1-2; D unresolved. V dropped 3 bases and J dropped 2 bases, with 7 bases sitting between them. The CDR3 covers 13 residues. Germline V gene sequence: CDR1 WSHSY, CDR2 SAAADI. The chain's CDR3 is CASSDGQNYGYTF. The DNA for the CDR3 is TGCGCCAGCAGTGACGGGCAGAACTATGGCTACACCTTC.

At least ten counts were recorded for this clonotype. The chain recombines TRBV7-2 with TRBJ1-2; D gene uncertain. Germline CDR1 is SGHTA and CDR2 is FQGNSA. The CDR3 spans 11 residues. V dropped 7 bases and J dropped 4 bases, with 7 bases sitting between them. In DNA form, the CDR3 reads TGTGCCAGCAATCCAGGCTATGGCTACACCTTC. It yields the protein CASNPGYGYTF.

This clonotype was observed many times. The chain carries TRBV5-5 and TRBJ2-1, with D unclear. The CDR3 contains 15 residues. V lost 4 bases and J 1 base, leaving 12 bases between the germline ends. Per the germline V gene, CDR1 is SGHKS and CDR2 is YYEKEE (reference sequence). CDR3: CASSLFLGSYNEQFF. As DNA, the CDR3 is TGTGCCAGCAGCCTCTTTCTGGGGTCCTACAATGAGCAGTTCTTC.